Here is one T cell receptor (beta chain) with its context. The antigen remains undetermined. V was cut by 3 bases and J by 4 bases, with 9 bases left in between. Germline loops: CDR1 SGHVS, CDR2 FNYEAQ. The CDR3 is 13 amino acids. The time point denotes: cycle 4 day 1 (C4D1), after five to seven weeks of nivolumab. Every one of the patients relapsed after autologous stem cell transplantation (brentuximab vedotin exposure was variable). Complete response, partial response or progressive disease constituted the best responses recorded. This entry belongs to a study of PD-1 blockade in classical Hodgkin lymphoma. Study at large: Nivolumab was given intravenously to patients at 3 mg/kg every 2 weeks. Findings and caveats of the study: At C4D1, TCR diversity had climbed significantly for CD4+ cells, though not for CD8+ cells. Complete responders' baseline diversity resembled that of newly diagnosed patients.

The assay was immunoSEQ multiplex PCR, and TCRdb's table has in-frame clones only and misses some. The sample records more than 85,000 clones, about 92% being singletons. The TCR originated in a human donor with classical Hodgkin lymphoma. This material consisted of peripheral blood mononuclear cells (PBMCs), taken before the fourth cycle of nivolumab. The chain recombines TRBV7-6 with TRBJ2-5; D is undetermined. The DNA for the CDR3 is TGTGCCAGCAGCTTTCCCCCCCCAGAGACCCAGTACTTC. Its translation is CASSFPPPETQYF.